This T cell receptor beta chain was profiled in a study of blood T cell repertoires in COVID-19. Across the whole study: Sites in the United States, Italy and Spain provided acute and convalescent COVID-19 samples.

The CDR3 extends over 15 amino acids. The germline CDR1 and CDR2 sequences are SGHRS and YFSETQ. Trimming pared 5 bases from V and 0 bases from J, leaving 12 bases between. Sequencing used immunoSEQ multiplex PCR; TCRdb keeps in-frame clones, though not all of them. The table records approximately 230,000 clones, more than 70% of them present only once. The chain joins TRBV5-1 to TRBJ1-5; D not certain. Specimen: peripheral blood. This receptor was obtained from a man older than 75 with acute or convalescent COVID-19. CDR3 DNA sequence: TGCGCCAGCAGGGAGGGATCGAATAGCAATCAGCCCCAGCATTTT. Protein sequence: CASREGSNSNQPQHF.